This T cell receptor (beta chain) came from a study of PD-1 blockade in classical Hodgkin lymphoma. The time point: cycle 4 day 1 (C4D1), after around six weeks of nivolumab. There was relapse after autologous stem cell transplantation in every patient, and there was variation in brentuximab vedotin exposure. A single count supports this clone. Its target is not known. Method: immunoSEQ multiplex PCR; TCRdb's copy keeps in-frame clones and lacks some. The sample holds 100,000 or so clones, approximately 90% seen once. Study-wide results and caveats: Patients with a complete response exhibited baseline diversity comparable to newly diagnosed patients.

Germline loops: CDR1 MDHEN, CDR2 SYDVKM. Trimming left V 5 bases short and J 7 bases short, with 12 bases between. This CDR3 has 13 amino acids. This sequence was found in a human donor with classical Hodgkin lymphoma. The rearrangement links TRBV28 to TRBJ2-1; no clear D gene. The sample was peripheral blood mononuclear cells (PBMCs), taken before the fourth cycle of nivolumab. The CDR3 here is CASSPPYQNEQFF. CDR3 bases: TGTGCCAGCAGTCCACCTTATCAGAATGAGCAGTTCTTC.